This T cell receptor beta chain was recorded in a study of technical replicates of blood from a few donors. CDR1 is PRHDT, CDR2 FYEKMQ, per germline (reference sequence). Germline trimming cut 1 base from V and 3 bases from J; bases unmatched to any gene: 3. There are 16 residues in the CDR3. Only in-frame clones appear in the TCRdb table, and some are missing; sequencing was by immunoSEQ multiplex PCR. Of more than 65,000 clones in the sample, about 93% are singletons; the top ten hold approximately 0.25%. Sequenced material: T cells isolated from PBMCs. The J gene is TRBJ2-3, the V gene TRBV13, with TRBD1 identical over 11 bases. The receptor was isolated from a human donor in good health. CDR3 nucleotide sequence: TGTGCCAGCAGCTTAGAAGGACAGGGGGCGACAGATACGCAGTATTTT. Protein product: CASSLEGQGATDTQYF.